The 21 T cell receptor beta chains presented below share a single source sample, sequenced in a study of read filtering for tumor transcriptome and immune sequencing. Molecular barcoded adaptors covering alpha/delta and beta/gamma chains were used on roughly 370 ng RNA. TCRdb independently ran MiXCR on the reads; one entry per CDR3 protein. The profile shows around 130,000 distinct CDR3 sequences, about 13% of them singletons. Material for sequencing was a population of CD138-negative cells sorted from bone marrow. Source of these receptors: a donor at least 40 years old with multiple myeloma.

About this clonotype: A read error may explain this, as a much larger clone is one base away. The gene calls are TRBV20-1 and TRBJ2-2; 8 bases align to TRBD2. The ends lost 2 bases at V and 4 bases at J; junction bases unmatched: 6. Germline lookup yields CDR1 DFQATT and CDR2 SNEGSKA (reference sequence). The CDR3 runs to 15 residues. CDR3 region: CSARIPAGATGELFF. The CDR3 coding sequence is TGCAGTGCTAGAATACCAGCGGGAGCCACCGGGGAGCTGTTTTTT.

The chain employs TRBV7-8 and TRBJ2-4; perhaps TRBD2 as D (6 bases). This CDR3 has 15 residues. The germline V gene encodes CDR1 SGHVS and CDR2 FQNEAQ. V was clipped by 4 bases and J by 1 base, with 11 bases between them. This CDR3 reads CASSSHTSAKNIQYF. The CDR3 bases are TGTGCCAGCAGCTCACATACTAGCGCCAAAAACATTCAGTACTTC.

This clonotype was detected many times. The V gene is TRBV3-1, the J gene TRBJ2-3; 7 bases are shared with TRBD2. The junction had 7 bases not matched to a gene; V was cut back by 0 bases and J by 1 base. Germline V gives CDR1 LGHDT, CDR2 YNNKEL (reference sequence). The CDR3 totals 17 residues. The CDR3 coding sequence is TGTGCCAGCAGCCAAGATGCCCTAGCGGACCGCACAGATACGCAGTATTTT. It encodes CASSQDALADRTDTQYF.

This clonotype was seen at least ten times. V gene TRBV5-1 combines with J gene TRBJ2-7, with 9 bases matching TRBD2. The V gene end was trimmed by 0 bases and the J gene end by 0 bases; junction bases not matched to a gene: 7. CDR1 and CDR2 from the germline V gene are SGHRS and YFSETQ. The CDR3 extends over 17 amino acids. Here the CDR3 DNA reads TGCGCCAGCAGCTTGGGAACCGGGACTAGCCGCTCCTACGAGCAGTACTTC. Translated: CASSLGTGTSRSYEQYF.

The chain combines TRBV10-2 with TRBJ2-4; D possibly matches TRBD1 or TRBD2 (6 bases each). Germline values: CDR1 WSHSY, CDR2 SAAADI. The length of the CDR3 is 14 residues. Trimming stripped 4 bases from V and 3 bases from J, with 10 bases between. The CDR3 region has the DNA TGCGCCAGCAGTGCACAGGGAGGCAAAAACATTCAGTACTTC. Protein: CASSAQGGKNIQYF.

A few counts support this clonotype. This sequence joins TRBV29-1 and TRBJ2-7; maybe TRBD2 (6 bases). The CDR3 is 12 amino acids. Looked up from germline, CDR1 is SQVTM and CDR2 is ANQGSEA. V dropped 4 bases and J dropped 8 bases, with 15 bases sitting between them. The CDR3 is CSVAGVKDKQYF. CDR3 in DNA: TGCAGCGTTGCGGGAGTGAAGGACAAGCAGTACTTC.

This clonotype has a count of ten or more. This chain uses TRBV6-2 or TRBV6-3 with TRBJ2-7, with no clear D. Germline CDR1 reads MNHEY; CDR2 reads SVGEGT. Trimming left V 5 bases short and J 4 bases short, with 21 bases between. CDR3 size: 16 residues. The CDR3 region has the DNA TGTGCCAGCAGTCGACGAGGAGCGCGAGCCCAGTACGAGCAGTACTTC. It yields the protein CASSRRGARAQYEQYF.

There are many counts of this clonotype. The rearrangement uses TRBV27 and TRBJ2-7, with 8 nucleotides matching TRBD1. From germline, CDR1 is MNHEY and CDR2 SMNVEV (reference sequence). There are 15 residues in the CDR3. Unmatched junction bases numbered 10, after V lost 2 bases and J lost 7 bases. CDR3 in DNA: TGTGCCAGCAGTTTAAGAGGGACAGGCCCCGTGGAGCAGTACTTC. Amino acid sequence: CASSLRGTGPVEQYF.

This clonotype was observed at least ten times. This chain connects TRBV4-1 to TRBJ1-5; the D is unclear. The length of the CDR3 is 16 residues. Germline CDR1 MGHRA, CDR2 YSYEKL. Trimming stripped 0 bases from V and 2 bases from J, with 11 bases between. The CDR3 DNA sequence: TGCGCCAGCAGCCAAGACGGCGGGTTAGGCAATCAGCCCCAGCATTTT. Translated, it gives CASSQDGGLGNQPQHF.

On this clonotype: Just one base apart from a much larger clone, this may be a read error. The V gene is TRBV3-1, the J gene TRBJ1-1, with unresolved D. CDR3 length: 14 residues. CDR1 is LGHDT and CDR2 is YNNKEL in the germline V gene (reference sequence). Written as DNA, the CDR3 is TGTGCCAGCGGCCCACGAACCTCGGGCACTGAAGCTTCCTTT. Residues: CASGPRTSGTEASF. The full variable domain, its missing parts supplied by reference TRBV3-1 and TRBJ1-1, is DTAVSQTPKYLVTQMGNDKSIKCEQNLGHDTMYWYKQDSKKFLKIMFSYNNKELIINETVPNRFSPKSPDKAHLNLHINSLELGDSAVYFCASGPRTSGTEASFGQGTRLTVV.

The CDR3 coding sequence is TGTGCCAGCAGCCAACGACAGGGTGGGATGAATCAGCCCCAGCATTTT. Its translation is CASSQRQGGMNQPQHF. V gene TRBV7-3 combines with J gene TRBJ1-5, with 7 bases aligning to TRBD1. The J segment lost 4 bases and the V segment lost 5 bases, leaving 11 bases of the junction unmatched. The CDR3 consists of 16 residues. The V gene's germline CDR1 is SGHTA and CDR2 FQGTGA.

This clonotype was picked up many times. The V gene is TRBV12-3 or TRBV12-4, the J gene TRBJ1-5; D is uncertain. V dropped 1 base and J dropped 0 bases, with 7 bases sitting between them. CDR3 length: 15 residues. The DNA of the CDR3 is TGTGCCAGCAGTTTAGGGGTAAATAGCAATCAGCCCCAGCATTTT. This translates into CASSLGVNSNQPQHF.

This clonotype showed up many times. The rearrangement uses TRBV15 and TRBJ1-4; 7 nucleotides agree with TRBD1. In germline, CDR1 is LNHNV, CDR2 YYDKDF (reference sequence). The CDR3 loop spans 15 amino acids. J gave up 5 bases and V 5 bases, and 8 bases lay outside the gene matches. The CDR3 DNA reads as TGTGCCACCAGCCCTTGGACAGGAGACAATGAAAAACTGTTTTTT. This translates into CATSPWTGDNEKLFF. Based on the CDR3 plus reference TRBV15 and TRBJ1-4, the full variable domain is DAMVIQNPRYQVTQFGKPVTLSCSQTLNHNVMYWYQQKSSQAPKLLFHYYDKDFNNEADTPDNFQSRRPNTSFCFLDIRSPGLGDTAMYLCATSPWTGDNEKLFFGSGTQLSVL.

This clonotype was counted many times. V is TRBV27 and J is TRBJ2-7, with 7 bases lining up with TRBD2. The CDR3 contains 16 residues. Germline-derived CDR1 and CDR2 are MNHEY and SMNVEV (reference sequence). With V trimmed by 2 bases and J by 4 bases, 11 bases remained unmatched. CDR3 loop: CASSLNSGLSLYEQYF. The DNA for the CDR3 is TGTGCCAGCAGTTTAAACTCGGGACTATCACTATACGAGCAGTACTTC.

This clonotype occurred many times. The chain carries TRBV20-1 and TRBJ2-1, with D perhaps matching TRBD2 (5 bases). Per the germline V gene, CDR1 is DFQATT and CDR2 is SNEGSKA (reference sequence). The CDR3 is made up of 13 amino acids. The V gene lost 5 bases and the J gene lost 5 bases, with 13 bases spanning the gap. The CDR3 sequence: CSAVGVANNEQFF. CDR3 nucleotides: TGCAGTGCTGTCGGGGTCGCAAACAATGAGCAGTTCTTC.

This clonotype was counted many times. This chain connects TRBV2 to TRBJ2-2; D remains unclear. CDR1 is SNHLY and CDR2 is FYNNEI in the germline V gene. This CDR3 comprises 13 residues. Trimming took off 1 base at V and 5 bases at J, with 5 bases between the two ends. CDR3 sequence: CASSEDLTGELFF. The CDR3 nucleotides read TGTGCCAGCAGTGAAGACCTAACCGGGGAGCTGTTTTTT.

This clonotype has a count of ten or more. The chain couples TRBV20-1 to TRBJ1-6, with TRBD1 as a possible D gene (5 bases). This CDR3 spans 13 amino acids. The V and J ends lost 6 bases and 7 bases respectively, with 13 bases between them. Germline V lookup: CDR1 DFQATT, CDR2 SNEGSKA (reference sequence). CDR3: CSAGGVPNSPLHF. CDR3 bases: TGCAGTGCCGGAGGGGTCCCAAATTCACCCCTCCACTTT.

The chain has TRBV6-7 and TRBJ1-2; D call uncertain. TRBV6-7 is an ORF; its function is uncertain. V gave up 2 bases and J gave up 7 bases, with 8 bases separating them. This CDR3 has 12 amino acids. The CDR3 nucleotides are TGTGCCAGCAGTTACGGTTTGCGTGGCTACACCTTC. It is translated as CASSYGLRGYTF.

Notes on this clonotype: This clone may be a read error of a much larger clone one base away. The chain uses TRBV13 and TRBJ2-1; D may be TRBD1 (6 bases). CDR1 and CDR2 (germline): PRHDT, FYEKMQ (reference sequence). This CDR3 comprises 16 residues. CDR3 nucleotide sequence: TGTGCCAGCAGCTTAGGCCTCGGGACACATTACAAGGAGCAGTTCTTC. Residues: CASSLGLGTHYKEQFF.

This clonotype has a count of ten or more. The rearrangement links TRBV20-1 to TRBJ2-1; 7 positions match TRBD1. The CDR3 is 15 residues long. The V gene end was trimmed by 0 bases and the J gene end by 3 bases; junction bases not matched to a gene: 5. CDR1 is DFQATT, CDR2 SNEGSKA, per germline (reference sequence). The CDR3 loop reads CSARDPRGYYNEQFF. Here the CDR3 DNA reads TGCAGTGCTAGAGACCCCAGGGGGTACTACAATGAGCAGTTCTTC.

A note on this clonotype: A much larger clone differs by one base, so this may be a read error. The conserved phenylalanine or tryptophan is not found at the CDR3 terminus, so this likely reflects a read error. This chain connects TRBV29-1 to TRBJ2-4; 7 nucleotides agree with TRBD1. CDR1 and CDR2 from the germline V gene are SQVTM and ANQGSEA. There are 12 residues in the CDR3. The V gene end was trimmed by 6 bases and the J gene end by 1 base; junction bases not matched to a gene: 0. CDR3 nucleotides: TGCAGCGTACAGGGGGCCAAAAACATTCAGTACTCC. Protein: CSVQGAKNIQYS.